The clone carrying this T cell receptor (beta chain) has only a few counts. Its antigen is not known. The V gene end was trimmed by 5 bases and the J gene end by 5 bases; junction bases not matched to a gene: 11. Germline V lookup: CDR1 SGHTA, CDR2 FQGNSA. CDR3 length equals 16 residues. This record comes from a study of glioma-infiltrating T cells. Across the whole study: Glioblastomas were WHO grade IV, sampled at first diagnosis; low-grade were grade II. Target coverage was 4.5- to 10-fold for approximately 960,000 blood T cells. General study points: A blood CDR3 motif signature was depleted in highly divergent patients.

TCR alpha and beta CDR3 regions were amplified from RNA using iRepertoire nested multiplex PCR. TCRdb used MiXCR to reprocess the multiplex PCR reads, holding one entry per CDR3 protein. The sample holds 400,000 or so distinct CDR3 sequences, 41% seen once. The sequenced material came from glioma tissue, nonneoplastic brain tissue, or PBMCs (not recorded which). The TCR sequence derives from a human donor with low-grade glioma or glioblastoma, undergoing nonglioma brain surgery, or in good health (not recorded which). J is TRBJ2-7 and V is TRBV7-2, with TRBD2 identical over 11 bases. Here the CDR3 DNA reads TGTGCCAGCAGCCAGTTAGCGGGAGGGCCAATCCACGAGCAGTACTTC. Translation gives CASSQLAGGPIHEQYF.